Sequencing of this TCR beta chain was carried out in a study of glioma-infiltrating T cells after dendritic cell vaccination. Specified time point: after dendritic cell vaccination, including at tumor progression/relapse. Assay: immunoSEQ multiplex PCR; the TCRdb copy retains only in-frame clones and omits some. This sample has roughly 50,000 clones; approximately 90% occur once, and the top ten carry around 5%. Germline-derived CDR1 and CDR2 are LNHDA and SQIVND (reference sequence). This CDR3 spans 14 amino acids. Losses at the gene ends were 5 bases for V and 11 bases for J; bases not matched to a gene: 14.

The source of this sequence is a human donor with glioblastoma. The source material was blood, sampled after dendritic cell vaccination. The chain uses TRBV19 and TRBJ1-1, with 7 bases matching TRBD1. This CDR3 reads CASSARDSGDEAFF. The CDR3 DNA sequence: TGTGCCAGTAGTGCCCGGGACAGTGGAGATGAGGCTTTCTTT.